This TCR beta chain stems from a study of blood T cell repertoires in COVID-19. As for the study in general: Acute and convalescent COVID-19 specimens originated in the United States, Italy and Spain.

V was clipped by 3 bases and J by 2 bases, with 26 bases between them. CDR1 is MNHEY, CDR2 SMNVEV, per germline (reference sequence). CDR3 length: 19 residues. As originally analysed: How many nucleated cells were present was estimated from reference gene primer amplification. Profiling relied on immunoSEQ multiplex PCR, and the TCRdb table lists in-frame clones only, not all of them. From that table come the V and J calls and clone size; the DNA was used to work out D and trimming. The sample consists of about 100,000 clones, just under 85% of them appearing once. Sequenced: peripheral blood. The chain links TRBV27 to TRBJ2-7; TRBD1 is a possible D gene (6 bases). The receptor was derived from a man aged 50-60 years with active or convalescent COVID-19. CDR3 protein: CASSFYPARRQGYTYEQYF. The CDR3 nucleotides are TGTGCCAGCAGTTTCTACCCTGCTCGGAGGCAGGGGTATACCTACGAGCAGTACTTC.